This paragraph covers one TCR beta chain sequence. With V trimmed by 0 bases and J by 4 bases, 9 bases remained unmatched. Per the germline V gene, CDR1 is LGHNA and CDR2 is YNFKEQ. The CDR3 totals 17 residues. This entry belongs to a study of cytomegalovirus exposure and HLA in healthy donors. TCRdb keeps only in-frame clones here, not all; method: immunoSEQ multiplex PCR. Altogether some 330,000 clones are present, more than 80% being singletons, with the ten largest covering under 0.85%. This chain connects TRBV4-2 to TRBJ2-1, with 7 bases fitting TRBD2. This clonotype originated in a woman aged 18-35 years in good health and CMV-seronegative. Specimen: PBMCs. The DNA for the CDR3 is TGTGCCAGCAGCCAAGACCGTAGGGAGGGCCCTTACAATGAGCAGTTCTTC. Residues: CASSQDRREGPYNEQFF.